The 22 T cell receptor beta chains listed next were all sequenced from one sample in a study of shared clonotypes between healthy human individuals. The data were produced by immunoSEQ multiplex PCR, yet TCRdb's version contains in-frame clones alone and is incomplete. The sample lists about 2,200,000 clones; around 93% were seen once. Naive CD8 cells lacked CD45RO and underwent positive selection for CCR7, leaving out terminally differentiated effector memory CD45RA+ cells. Specimen: naive CD8+ T cells from PBMCs. The receptors were sampled from a man aged 18 to 35 in good health. Some clones in this sample may be carry-over from other donors' samples.

This rearrangement joins TRBV4-1 to TRBJ2-1; D uncertain. Trimming cost V 6 bases and J 1 base, with 10 bases left between them. CDR1 is MGHRA and CDR2 is YSYEKL in the germline V gene. The CDR3 is made up of 14 amino acids. The CDR3 nucleotides are TGCGCCAGCAGTTCACGGGCATCCTACAATGAGCAGTTCTTC. It encodes CASSSRASYNEQFF.

The gene calls are TRBV7-8 and TRBJ2-3, with D possibly being TRBD1 (6 bases). The CDR3 totals 16 residues. Germline values: CDR1 SGHVS, CDR2 FQNEAQ. The ends were cut back, 5 bases at V and 2 bases at J, with 17 bases in the middle. CDR3 residues: CASSPARDKYTDTQYF. In DNA, the CDR3 is TGTGCCAGCAGCCCCGCCCGGGACAAGTACACAGATACGCAGTATTTT.

The V and J genes are TRBV28 and TRBJ1-5; unclear D gene. Trimming cost V 6 bases and J 2 bases, with 11 bases left between them. The CDR3 has 14 residues. From germline, CDR1 is MDHEN and CDR2 SYDVKM. The CDR3 DNA reads as TGTGCCAGCAGGCCCCGATTGCGCAATCAGCCCCAGCATTTT. It encodes CASRPRLRNQPQHF.

The V and J genes are TRBV9 and TRBJ2-7; no clear D gene. CDR1 SGDLS and CDR2 YYNGEE come from the germline V gene. The CDR3 has 16 residues. The V gene lost 4 bases and the J gene lost 0 bases, with 17 bases spanning the gap. The CDR3, as DNA: TGTGCCAGCAGCCCGGGCCACCTAACGTCCTCCTACGAGCAGTACTTC. Translation: CASSPGHLTSSYEQYF.

Only one count was recorded for this clone. The V call is TRBV19, the J call TRBJ1-2; D remains unclear. This CDR3 region has 15 residues. The V end lost 3 bases, the J end lost 8 bases, and 19 bases lay between the germline ends. The V gene's germline CDR1 is LNHDA and CDR2 SQIVND (reference sequence). The CDR3: CASSIPTESYVGYTF. The CDR3 DNA follows: TGTGCCAGTAGTATCCCCACAGAGAGTTATGTAGGCTACACCTTC.

The CDR3 reads CASTGVSNEQFF. CDR3 sequence (DNA): TGTGCCAGTACAGGGGTTTCCAATGAGCAGTTCTTC. J is TRBJ2-1 and V is TRBV19, with D maybe TRBD1 (6 bases). From germline, CDR1 is LNHDA and CDR2 SQIVND (reference sequence). CDR3 length: 12 residues. Trimming cost V 7 bases and J 6 bases, with 10 bases left between them.

The rearrangement uses TRBV2 and TRBJ1-3, with D tentatively TRBD1 (6 bases). CDR1 and CDR2 (germline): SNHLY, FYNNEI. This CDR3 contains 16 residues. V was clipped by 1 base and J by 4 bases, with 14 bases between them. CDR3 nucleotide sequence: TGTGCCAGCAGTGAAGTCAGGGGAGGTTACGGAAACACCATATATTTT. Amino acid sequence: CASSEVRGGYGNTIYF.

This clone has just one count. This rearrangement joins TRBV5-5 to TRBJ1-1, with 10 bases aligning to TRBD1. CDR1 is SGHKS and CDR2 is YYEKEE in the germline V gene (reference sequence). This CDR3 has 15 amino acids. With 3 bases clipped from V and 2 bases from J, the junction kept 4 bases outside the gene matches. The CDR3 here is CASSSGDRGNTEAFF. DNA for the CDR3: TGTGCCAGCAGCTCAGGGGACAGGGGCAACACTGAAGCTTTCTTT.

The chain is built from TRBV30 and TRBJ1-2, with TRBD1 matching 11 bases. This CDR3 region has 16 residues. Germline V gene data show CDR1 as GTSNPN and CDR2 as SVGIG (reference sequence). Germline trimming cut 3 bases from V and 5 bases from J; bases unmatched to any gene: 11. CDR3 in amino acids: CAWRGEGTGGQYGYTF. The CDR3 nucleotides are TGTGCCTGGAGGGGAGAGGGGACAGGGGGACAGTATGGCTACACCTTC.

This chain uses TRBV7-8 with TRBJ1-2; D is possibly TRBD1 (5 bases). Trimming shortened V by 5 bases and J by 10 bases, and 26 bases separated the two germline ends. CDR3 length: 16 residues. Germline CDR1 is SGHVS and CDR2 is FQNEAQ. CDR3 loop: CASSAGGAAGPRDYTF. The CDR3 DNA sequence: TGTGCCAGCAGCGCAGGCGGGGCGGCGGGTCCCAGAGACTACACCTTC.

Notes on this clone: Its ends do not fully match the called genes, so a read error is possible. The rearrangement uses TRBV9 and TRBJ2-7, with D tentatively TRBD1 (5 bases). The CDR3 is 12 amino acids. The V gene's germline CDR1 is SGDLS and CDR2 YYNGEE. CDR3 in amino acids: CASSVEARALIF. Written as DNA, the CDR3 is TGTGCCAGCAGCGTAGAGGCCAGGGCGCTCATCTTC.

V and J are TRBV27 and TRBJ2-1, with 7 bases lining up with TRBD2. This CDR3 is 17 amino acids long. J was trimmed by 0 bases and V by 11 bases; bases with no gene match: 16. CDR1 is MNHEY, CDR2 SMNVEV, per germline (reference sequence). The CDR3 here is CAGPSSSGIHSYNEQFF. CDR3 nucleotides: TGTGCCGGGCCCTCCTCGAGCGGGATCCACTCCTACAATGAGCAGTTCTTC.

The rearrangement uses TRBV9 and TRBJ1-3, with D perhaps matching TRBD1 (6 bases). The CDR3 spans 12 residues. Germline CDR1 SGDLS, CDR2 YYNGEE. Trimming took off 4 bases at V and 11 bases at J, with 13 bases between the two ends. The CDR3 reads CASSTRQEPIYF. DNA of the CDR3: TGTGCCAGCAGCACCAGACAGGAACCCATATATTTT. Supplemented by reference TRBV9 and TRBJ1-3, the full variable domain reads DSGVTQTPKHLITATGQRVTLRCSPRSGDLSVYWYQQSLDQGLQFLIQYYNGEERAKGNILERFSAQQFPDLHSELNLSSLELGDSALYFCASSTRQEPIYFGEGSWLTVV.

The chain employs TRBV18 and TRBJ2-1; tentatively, D is TRBD2 (6 bases). The CDR3 length is 15 residues. V was shortened by 1 base and J by 3 bases, with 10 bases between the two germline ends. The germline CDR1 and CDR2 sequences are KGHSH and LQKENI. The DNA of the CDR3 is TGTGCCAGCTCACCACGGGACTCGTACTACAATGAGCAGTTCTTC. Translated: CASSPRDSYYNEQFF.

The chain recombines TRBV7-8 with TRBJ1-5, with 7 bases matching TRBD1. Losses at the gene ends were 1 base for V and 7 bases for J; bases not matched to a gene: 4. The CDR3 contains 14 residues. Germline loops: CDR1 SGHVS, CDR2 FQNEAQ. CDR3 nucleotide sequence: TGTGCCAGCAGCTTAGGACAGGGCGCACAGCCCCAGCATTTT. This translates into CASSLGQGAQPQHF. The variable domain in full, completed from reference TRBV7-8 and TRBJ1-5, reads GAGVSQSPRYKVAKRGQDVALRCDPISGHVSLFWYQQALGQGPEFLTYFQNEAQLDKSGLPSDRFFAERPEGSVSTLKIQRTQQEDSAVYLCASSLGQGAQPQHFGDGTRLSIL.

A remark on this clone: An end of the junction differs from the germline gene, which may be a read error. The chain links TRBV10-2 to TRBJ2-7; TRBD1 agrees at 10 bases. This CDR3 comprises 16 residues. Germline values: CDR1 WSHSY, CDR2 SAAADI. The chain's CDR3 is CASREFLPGTGDGQYF. CDR3 nucleotide sequence: TGCGCCAGCAGAGAGTTTCTTCCCGGGACAGGGGACGGGCAGTACTTC.

This CDR3 is CASSKTGGYSNQPQHF. CDR3 bases: TGTGCCAGTAGTAAGACAGGGGGCTATAGCAATCAGCCCCAGCATTTT. J is TRBJ1-5 and V is TRBV19, with 10 bases aligning to TRBD1. Germline V gene lookup returns CDR1 LNHDA and CDR2 SQIVND (reference sequence). This CDR3 is 16 amino acids long. The V gene end was trimmed by 4 bases and the J gene end by 0 bases; junction bases not matched to a gene: 3.

The chain joins TRBV7-8 to TRBJ2-7; tentatively, D is TRBD1 (5 bases). The germline V and J ends were trimmed by 5 bases and 3 bases, with 14 bases remaining between them. The CDR3 runs to 14 residues. Germline CDR1 reads SGHVS; CDR2 reads FQNEAQ. Written as DNA, the CDR3 is TGTGCCAGCAGCCGGGTGGGGCTAAACTACGAGCAGTACTTC. It translates to CASSRVGLNYEQYF.

About this clone: Other DNA sequences within the sample encode an identical CDR3. This rearrangement joins TRBV10-3 to TRBJ1-1, with D unresolved. This CDR3 has 13 amino acids. Trimming removed 3 bases at V and 2 bases at J, with 7 bases between. Germline CDR1 is ENHRY and CDR2 is SYGVKD. In DNA, the CDR3 is TGTGCCATCAGTGATCTCTCTAACACTGAAGCTTTCTTT. Translation: CAISDLSNTEAFF.

This sequence joins TRBV4-1 and TRBJ1-4, with D unresolved. Trimming stripped 1 base from V and 0 bases from J, with 9 bases between. Germline CDR1 is MGHRA and CDR2 is YSYEKL. This CDR3 spans 16 amino acids. This CDR3 is CASSQVPAATNEKLFF. The CDR3 region has the DNA TGCGCCAGCAGCCAAGTGCCGGCCGCAACTAATGAAAAACTGTTTTTT.

The chain combines TRBV27 with TRBJ1-2, with 9 bases that match TRBD1. CDR3 size: 14 residues. With 5 bases clipped from V and 4 bases from J, the junction kept 5 bases outside the gene matches. CDR1 is MNHEY, CDR2 SMNVEV, per germline (reference sequence). The DNA for the CDR3 is TGTGCCAGCAGTAATACAGGGGGCGGCTATGGCTACACCTTC. Translating it yields CASSNTGGGYGYTF.

The genes are TRBV7-8 and TRBJ2-2; the match to TRBD1 covers 7 bases. J was trimmed by 3 bases and V by 8 bases; bases with no gene match: 9. Germline V CDR1 and CDR2: SGHVS, FQNEAQ. This CDR3 region has 15 residues. Written as DNA, the CDR3 is TGTGCCAGCGCCGGACAGGCCAAAGACACCGGGGAGCTGTTTTTT. Its translation is CASAGQAKDTGELFF.